This T cell receptor (beta chain) derives from a study of PD-L1 blockade in urothelial cancer. Study information: Male sex and bladder-origin urothelial cancer characterized about 90% of the roughly 30 patients.

CDR1 and CDR2 (germline): MDHEN, SYDVKM. The CDR3 extends over 15 amino acids. V was pared by 8 bases and J by 1 base, with 17 bases between. Only in-frame clones appear in the TCRdb table, and some are missing; sequencing was by immunoSEQ multiplex PCR. This table has about 20,000 clones, around nine tenths appearing once. This specimen was PBMCs, taken around atezolizumab (anti-PD-L1) treatment. The V gene is TRBV28, the J gene TRBJ2-5, with D possibly matching TRBD1 (6 bases). The sequence came from a man aged 45-65 years with urothelial cancer. The CDR3 bases are TGTGCCAGCTCTAGGGGGACCGCGCCCCAAGAGACCCAGTACTTC. It is translated as CASSRGTAPQETQYF.